This entry is about one T cell receptor beta chain. Antigen unknown. This sample is drawn from a study of OX40 agonist ivuxolimab in advanced cancers. Study overall: Earlier anti-PD-1, anti-PD-L1 or anti-CTLA-4 therapy was permitted; roughly 42% had received some. There were three patients with partial responses, one having hepatocellular carcinoma and two cutaneous melanoma.

The study, taken as a whole, reports: Normalized expansion of T-cell clones was also low for some nonresponders. Average numbers of expanded clones were greater in CD8+ T cells than in CD4+.

The germline V gene has CDR1 MNHEY and CDR2 SMNVEV (reference sequence). Between the trimmed V and J ends, which lost 3 bases and 3 bases, there was a span of 6 bases. This CDR3 is built from 14 residues. Repertoires were generated with immunoSEQ multiplex PCR, while TCRdb's copy carries only in-frame clones and drops some. The profile covers about 85,000 clones, with 80% to 90% appearing a single time and roughly 2% taken by the ten largest. The chain is built from TRBV27 and TRBJ1-6, with D tentatively TRBD1 (5 bases). The receptor's source is an adult with an advanced solid tumor such as melanoma, head and neck, liver or kidney cancer. This specimen was CD4+ or CD8+ T cells sorted from blood, taken in a trial of the OX40 agonist ivuxolimab. Here the CDR3 reads CASSLTDYNSPLHF. The CDR3 DNA follows: TGTGCCAGCAGTTTGACAGACTATAATTCACCCCTCCACTTT.